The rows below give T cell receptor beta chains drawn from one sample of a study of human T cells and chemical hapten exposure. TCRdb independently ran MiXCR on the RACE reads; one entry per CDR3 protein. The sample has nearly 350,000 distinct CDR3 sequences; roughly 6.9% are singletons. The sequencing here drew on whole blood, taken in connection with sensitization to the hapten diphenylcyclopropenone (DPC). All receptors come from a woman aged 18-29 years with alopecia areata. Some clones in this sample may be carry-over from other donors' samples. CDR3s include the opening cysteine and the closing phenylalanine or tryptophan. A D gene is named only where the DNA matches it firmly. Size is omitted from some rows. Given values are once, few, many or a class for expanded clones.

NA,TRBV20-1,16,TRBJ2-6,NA,TGCAGTGCTAGCACAGGGATTAGCTCTGGGGCCAACGTCCTGACTTTC,CSASTGISSGANVLTF
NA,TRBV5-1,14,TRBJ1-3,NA,TGCGCCAGCAGCGGGTCAGACTCTGGAAACACCATATATTTT,CASSGSDSGNTIYF
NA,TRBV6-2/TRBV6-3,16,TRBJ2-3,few,TGTGCCAGCAGTCCGGGTCCCGGAGGCGGCACAGATACGCAGTATTTT,CASSPGPGGGTDTQYF
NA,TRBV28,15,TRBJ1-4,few,TGTGCCAGCAGTCGACCCCAGGGGATGGGTGAAAAACTGTTTTTT,CASSRPQGMGEKLFF
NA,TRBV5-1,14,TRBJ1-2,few,TGCGCCAGCAGCCGGGACCCCTATGGCTATGGCTACACCTTC,CASSRDPYGYGYTF
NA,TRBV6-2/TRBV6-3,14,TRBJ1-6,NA,TGTGCCAGCAGTTACGGGGCCCCGGCTTCACCCCTCCACTTT,CASSYGAPASPLHF
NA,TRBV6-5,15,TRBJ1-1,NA,TGTGCCAGCAGAGACGAAAACTCGATGAACACTGAAGCTTTCTTT,CASRDENSMNTEAFF
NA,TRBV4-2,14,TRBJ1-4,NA,TGTGCCAGCAGCCCCCCCCGGTTGGGCGAAAAACTGTTTTTT,CASSPPRLGEKLFF
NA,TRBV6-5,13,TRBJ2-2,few,TGTGCCAGCAGTTACCAGAGCACCGGGGAGCTGTTTTTT,CASSYQSTGELFF
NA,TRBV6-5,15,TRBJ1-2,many,TGTGCCAGCACCGACGGGGGGGGCGGCGGCTATGGCTACACCTTC,CASTDGGGGGYGYTF
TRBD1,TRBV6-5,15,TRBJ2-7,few,TGTGCCAGCAGTTACTCGTGGGACAGTTCCTACGAGCAGTACTTC,CASSYSWDSSYEQYF
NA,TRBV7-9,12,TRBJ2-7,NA,TGTGCCAGCAGGAGCGGTACCTACGAGCAGTACTTC,CASRSGTYEQYF
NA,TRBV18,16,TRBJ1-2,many,TGTGCCAGCTCACCAACGGGGGGCACTTTACACTATGGCTACACCTTC,CASSPTGGTLHYGYTF
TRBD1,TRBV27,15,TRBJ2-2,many,TGTGCCAGCAGGCTGGGGGACAGACCAACCGGGGAGCTGTTTTTT,CASRLGDRPTGELFF
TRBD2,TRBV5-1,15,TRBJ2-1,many,TGCGCCAGCAGCTTGGCCGGGGGGTATAACAATGAGCAGTTCTTC,CASSLAGGYNNEQFF
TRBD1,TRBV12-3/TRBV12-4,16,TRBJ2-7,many,TGTGCCAGCAGCGCCGGCCTGGGACAGGGTGACTACGAGCAGTACTTC,CASSAGLGQGDYEQYF
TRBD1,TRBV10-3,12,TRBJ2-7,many,TGTGCCATCAGCCGACAGGGGGGCGAGCAGTACTTC,CAISRQGGEQYF
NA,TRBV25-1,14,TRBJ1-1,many,TGTGCCAGCAGTCCGGCAGACCGGGGCACTGAAGCTTTCTTT,CASSPADRGTEAFF
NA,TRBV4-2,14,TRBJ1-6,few,TGTGCCAGCAGCCGACAGGTTGGAAATTCACCCCTCCACTTT,CASSRQVGNSPLHF
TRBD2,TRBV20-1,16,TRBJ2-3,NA,TGCAGTCTCGAAAGCCCCCGGGGGGGGAGCACAGATACGCAGTATTTT,CSLESPRGGSTDTQYF
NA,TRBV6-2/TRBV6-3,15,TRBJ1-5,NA,TGTGCCAGCAGTGGAGTAAGGGAATTAAATCAGCCCCAGCATTTT,CASSGVRELNQPQHF
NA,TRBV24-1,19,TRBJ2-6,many,TGTGCCACCAGTGACGGTAGGGACTTGGAAACCCCTGGGGCCAACGTCCTGACTTTC,CATSDGRDLETPGANVLTF
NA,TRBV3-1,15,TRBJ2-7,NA,TGTGCCAGCAGCCAAGTTGGGGGGAGCTCAGGGGAGCAGTACTTC,CASSQVGGSSGEQYF
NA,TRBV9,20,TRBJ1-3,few,TGTGCCAGCAGCACTGGCCGTCGGGACACCGCCTCCGGTCCAGAAAACACCATATATTTT,CASSTGRRDTASGPENTIYF